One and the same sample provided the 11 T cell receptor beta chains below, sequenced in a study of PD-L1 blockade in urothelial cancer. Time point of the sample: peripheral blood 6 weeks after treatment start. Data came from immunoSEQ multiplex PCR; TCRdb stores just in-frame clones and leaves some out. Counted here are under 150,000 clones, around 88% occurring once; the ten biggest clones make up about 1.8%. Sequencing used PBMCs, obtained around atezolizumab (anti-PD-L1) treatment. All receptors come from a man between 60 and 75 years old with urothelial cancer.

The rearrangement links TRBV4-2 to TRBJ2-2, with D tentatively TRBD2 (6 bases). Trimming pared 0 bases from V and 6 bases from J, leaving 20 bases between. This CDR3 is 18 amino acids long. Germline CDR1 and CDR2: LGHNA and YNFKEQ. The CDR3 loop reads CASSQDLLGGAAPGELFF. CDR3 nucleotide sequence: TGTGCCAGCAGCCAAGATCTTCTCGGGGGAGCCGCCCCCGGGGAGCTGTTTTTT.

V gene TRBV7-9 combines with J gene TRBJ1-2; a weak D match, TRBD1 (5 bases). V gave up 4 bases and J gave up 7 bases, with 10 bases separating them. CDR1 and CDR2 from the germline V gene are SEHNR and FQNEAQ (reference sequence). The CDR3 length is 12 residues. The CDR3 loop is CASSSGQAGYTF. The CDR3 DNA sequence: TGTGCCAGCAGCTCCGGACAAGCTGGCTACACCTTC.

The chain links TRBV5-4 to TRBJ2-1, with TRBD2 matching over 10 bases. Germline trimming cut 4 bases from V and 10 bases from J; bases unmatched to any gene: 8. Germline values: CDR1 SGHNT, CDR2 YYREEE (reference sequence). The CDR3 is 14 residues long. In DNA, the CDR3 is TGTGCCAGCAGCCCCAGCGGGGGGGTACGGGAGCAGTTCTTC. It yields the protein CASSPSGGVREQFF. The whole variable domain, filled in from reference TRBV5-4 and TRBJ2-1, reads ETGVTQSPTHLIKTRGQQVTLRCSSQSGHNTVSWYQQALGQGPQFIFQYYREEENGRGNFPPRFSGLQFPNYSSELNVNALELDDSALYLCASSPSGGVREQFFGPGTRLTVL.

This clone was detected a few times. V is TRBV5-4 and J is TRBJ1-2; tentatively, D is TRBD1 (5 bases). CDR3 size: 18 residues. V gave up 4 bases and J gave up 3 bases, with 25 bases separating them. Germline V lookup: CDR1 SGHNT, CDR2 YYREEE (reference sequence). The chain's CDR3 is CASSPFRGLGQIDYGYTF. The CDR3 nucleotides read TGTGCCAGCAGCCCTTTTAGGGGTCTAGGGCAGATTGACTATGGCTACACCTTC.

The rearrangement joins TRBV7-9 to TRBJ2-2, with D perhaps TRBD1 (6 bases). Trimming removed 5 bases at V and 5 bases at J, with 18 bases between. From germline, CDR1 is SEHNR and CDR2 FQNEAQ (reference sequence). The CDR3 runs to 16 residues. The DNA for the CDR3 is TGTGCCAGCAGCAACAGGGTTCAAGAAGTAACCGGGGAGCTGTTTTTT. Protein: CASSNRVQEVTGELFF.

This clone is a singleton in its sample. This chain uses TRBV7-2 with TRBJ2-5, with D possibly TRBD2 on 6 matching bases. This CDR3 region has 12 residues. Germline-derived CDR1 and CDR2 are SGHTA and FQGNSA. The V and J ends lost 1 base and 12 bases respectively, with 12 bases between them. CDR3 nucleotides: TGTGCCAGCAGCTTAGACGCGGGGATTGAGTACTTC. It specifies CASSLDAGIEYF.

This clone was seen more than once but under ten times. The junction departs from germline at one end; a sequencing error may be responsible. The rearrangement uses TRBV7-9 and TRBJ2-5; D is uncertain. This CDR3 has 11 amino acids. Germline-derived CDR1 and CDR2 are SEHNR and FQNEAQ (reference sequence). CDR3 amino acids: CASSSLEAQYF. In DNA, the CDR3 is TGTGCCAGCAGCTCCTTAGAGGCCCAGTACTTC.

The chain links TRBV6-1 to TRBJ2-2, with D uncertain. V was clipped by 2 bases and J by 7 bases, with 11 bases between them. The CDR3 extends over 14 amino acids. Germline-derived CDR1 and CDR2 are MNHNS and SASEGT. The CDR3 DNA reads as TGTGCCAGCAGTGAAAGACACTCCGGCGGGGAGCTGTTTTTT. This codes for CASSERHSGGELFF.

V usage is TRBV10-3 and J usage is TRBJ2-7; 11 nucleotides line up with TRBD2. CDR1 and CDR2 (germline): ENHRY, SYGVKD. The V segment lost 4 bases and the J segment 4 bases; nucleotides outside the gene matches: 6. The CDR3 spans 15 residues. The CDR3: CAISGGTSGSYEQYF. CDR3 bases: TGTGCCATCAGTGGCGGGACTAGCGGTTCTTACGAGCAGTACTTC.

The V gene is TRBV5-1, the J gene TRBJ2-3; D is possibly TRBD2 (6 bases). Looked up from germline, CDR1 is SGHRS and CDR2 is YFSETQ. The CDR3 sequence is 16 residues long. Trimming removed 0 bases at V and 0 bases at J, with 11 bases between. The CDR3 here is CASSLEGGMSTDTQYF. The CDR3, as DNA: TGCGCCAGCAGCTTGGAGGGCGGGATGAGCACAGATACGCAGTATTTT.

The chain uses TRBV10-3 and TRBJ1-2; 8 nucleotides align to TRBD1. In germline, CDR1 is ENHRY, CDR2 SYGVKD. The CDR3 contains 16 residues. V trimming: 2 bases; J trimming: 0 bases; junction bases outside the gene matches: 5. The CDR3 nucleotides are TGTGCCATCAGTGAGCTCCAGGGGGCTACTAACTATGGCTACACCTTC. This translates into CAISELQGATNYGYTF.